The next 16 T cell receptor beta chains were all read from a single sample in a study of vaccination and CD4 T cells after COVID-19. The Oncomine TCR Beta short-read assay was what sequenced the DNA obtained from cultured CD4+ T cells. Each CDR3 protein gets one entry after TCRdb re-called the PCR reads with MiXCR. The sample includes over 15,000 distinct CDR3 sequences, roughly 45% of them seen just once. These receptors' targets are unknown. Sample treatment: approximately nine-day PBMC culture with coronavirus spike peptide pools or control peptides (ViraFEST assay). Specimen: CD4+ T cells from blood, cultured in vitro, collected before SARS-CoV-2 vaccination. The receptors come from a human donor who had recovered from COVID-19.

A few counts support this clonotype. The CDR3 DNA reads TGTGCCAGCAGCCGCGTTAACACTGAAGCTTTCTTT. This codes for CASSRVNTEAFF. This rearrangement joins TRBV7-2 to TRBJ1-1; D gene uncertain. This CDR3 spans 12 amino acids. With 5 bases removed from V and 2 bases from J, the gap between germline ends came to 6 bases. Germline values: CDR1 SGHTA, CDR2 FQGNSA.

This clonotype was observed a few times. The V and J genes are TRBV20-1 and TRBJ1-1, with unresolved D. The CDR3 runs 11 residues. Germline V gene data show CDR1 as DFQATT and CDR2 as SNEGSKA (reference sequence). The germline V and J ends were trimmed by 6 bases and 4 bases, with 9 bases remaining between them. The CDR3 region is CSATGFTEAFF. CDR3 sequence (DNA): TGCAGTGCCACCGGTTTCACTGAAGCTTTCTTT.

The table lists this clonotype with a count of one. V gene TRBV28 combines with J gene TRBJ1-3; D perhaps matches TRBD1 (6 bases). The germline V gene encodes CDR1 MDHEN and CDR2 SYDVKM. The CDR3 sequence is 15 residues long. V dropped 7 bases and J dropped 4 bases, with 17 bases sitting between them. The CDR3 here is CASNGGRRDGNTIYF. CDR3 in DNA: TGTGCCAGCAATGGGGGGCGAAGGGACGGAAACACCATATATTTT. Full variable domain (rest looked up from reference TRBV28 and TRBJ1-3): DVKVTQSSRYLVKRTGEKVFLECVQDMDHENMFWYRQDPGLGLRLIYFSYDVKMKEKGDIPEGYSVSREKKERFSLILESASTNQTSMYLCASNGGRRDGNTIYFGEGSWLTVV.

This clonotype showed up just once. The chain recombines TRBV11-3 with TRBJ1-2; 7 bases agree with TRBD1. Germline CDR1 is SGHNT and CDR2 is YENEEA. V trimming: 2 bases; J trimming: 7 bases; junction bases outside the gene matches: 1. The length of the CDR3 is 12 residues. The CDR3: CASSLRTGGYTF. The CDR3 coding sequence is TGTGCCAGCAGCTTAAGGACAGGTGGCTACACCTTC.

A few counts support this clonotype. The chain has TRBV19 and TRBJ1-5, with D maybe TRBD1 (5 bases). This CDR3 contains 14 residues. V was cut by 3 bases and J by 4 bases, with 10 bases left in between. From germline, CDR1 is LNHDA and CDR2 SQIVND (reference sequence). CDR3 bases: TGTGCCAGTAGTATGGCAGGGTCAAATCAGCCCCAGCATTTT. This translates into CASSMAGSNQPQHF.

The rearrangement joins TRBV6-2 or TRBV6-3 to TRBJ2-1; D may be TRBD1 (6 bases). V was pared by 5 bases and J by 3 bases, with 11 bases between. Germline V gene lookup returns CDR1 MNHEY and CDR2 SVGEGT. This CDR3 comprises 14 residues. The chain's CDR3 is CASSTGQFYNEQFF. The CDR3 region has the DNA TGTGCCAGCAGTACAGGACAGTTCTACAATGAGCAGTTCTTC.

V and J are TRBV29-1 and TRBJ1-1; 7 bases are a match to TRBD1. Germline-derived CDR1 and CDR2 are SQVTM and ANQGSEA. The CDR3 consists of 15 residues. V shed 5 bases and J 1 base; nucleotides not matched to a gene: 10. Here the CDR3 reads CSVRDSHIGNTEAFF. The CDR3 DNA is TGCAGCGTTCGGGACAGCCACATTGGGAACACTGAAGCTTTCTTT.

The gene calls are TRBV7-2 and TRBJ2-5; 9 bases match TRBD2. The CDR3 runs 14 residues. J gave up 4 bases and V 1 base, and 1 base lay outside the gene matches. In germline, CDR1 is SGHTA, CDR2 FQGNSA. The CDR3 region is CASSLVAGAETQYF. The CDR3 coding sequence is TGTGCCAGCAGCTTAGTAGCGGGGGCAGAGACCCAGTACTTC.

The chain has TRBV20-1 and TRBJ2-2; 7 bases map to TRBD2. Germline V lookup: CDR1 DFQATT, CDR2 SNEGSKA (reference sequence). This CDR3 is built from 15 residues. Germline trimming cut 1 base from V and 2 bases from J; bases unmatched to any gene: 4. CDR3 protein: CSARVAGINTGELFF. CDR3 coding DNA: TGCAGTGCTAGAGTAGCGGGCATAAACACCGGGGAGCTGTTTTTT.

The J gene is TRBJ1-1, the V gene TRBV7-9; 8 bases fit TRBD1. V shed 2 bases and J 1 base; nucleotides not matched to a gene: 0. Per the germline V gene, CDR1 is SEHNR and CDR2 is FQNEAQ (reference sequence). The CDR3 has 14 amino acids. In nucleotides, the CDR3 is TGTGCCAGCAGCTTAACAGGGGGGAACACTGAAGCTTTCTTT. Its protein product is CASSLTGGNTEAFF.

This clonotype was observed a single time. The chain employs TRBV6-5 and TRBJ2-1, with 15 bases matching TRBD2. From germline, CDR1 is MNHEY and CDR2 SVGAGI. The CDR3 extends over 16 amino acids. V dropped 4 bases and J dropped 4; count of bases not matched to a gene: 2. The CDR3 reads CASSWTSGRAYNEQFF. The CDR3 region has the DNA TGTGCCAGCAGTTGGACTAGCGGGAGGGCTTACAATGAGCAGTTCTTC.

The gene calls are TRBV20-1 and TRBJ2-1; D remains unclear. The CDR3 totals 11 residues. The V and J ends lost 6 bases and 2 bases respectively, with 5 bases between them. Looked up from germline, CDR1 is DFQATT and CDR2 is SNEGSKA (reference sequence). The CDR3 region is CSASPYNEQFF. The CDR3 region has the DNA TGCAGTGCCTCCCCCTACAATGAGCAGTTCTTC.

The chain uses TRBV12-3 or TRBV12-4 and TRBJ2-1; TRBD1 matches 7 bases. Trimming cost V 3 bases and J 10 bases; bases outside gene matches: 3. The CDR3 is made up of 12 amino acids. The CDR3 nucleotides are TGTGCCAGCAGTTTTAAGGGGGCAGAGCAGTTCTTC. The encoded protein is CASSFKGAEQFF.

The CDR3 sequence is CASSTGIAGGPGELFF. The CDR3 DNA reads as TGTGCCAGCAGCACGGGGATAGCGGGAGGGCCCGGGGAGCTGTTTTTT. J is TRBJ2-2 and V is TRBV7-9; TRBD2 matches 11 bases. CDR1 and CDR2 from the germline V gene are SEHNR and FQNEAQ (reference sequence). Trimming took 5 bases from V and 6 from J; bases not matched to a gene: 8. CDR3 length equals 16 residues.

The CDR3 DNA is TGTGCCAGCATTGGAGGACAGGTTACTAACTATGGCTACACCTTC. Translated, it gives CASIGGQVTNYGYTF. The chain joins TRBV6-1 to TRBJ1-2; 7 bases match TRBD1. The CDR3 is made up of 15 amino acids. V lost 7 bases and J lost 0; bases outside the gene matches: 8. CDR1 is MNHNS and CDR2 is SASEGT in the germline V gene.

V usage is TRBV7-2 and J usage is TRBJ1-1, with D unclear. Germline values: CDR1 SGHTA, CDR2 FQGNSA. Trimming took off 5 bases at V and 1 base at J, with 20 bases between the two ends. CDR3 length: 17 residues. The CDR3 DNA sequence: TGTGCCAGCAGCCGTGAAGTTACGGCGTTTCGGAACACTGAAGCTTTCTTT. It yields the protein CASSREVTAFRNTEAFF.